This TCR beta chain was found in a study of CD8 T cells in ankylosing spondylitis. There are 14 residues in the CDR3. V was pared by 1 base and J by 5 bases, with 2 bases of the junction left unmatched. TCRdb used MiXCR to reprocess the 5' RACE reads, holding one entry per CDR3 protein. The sample records roughly 180,000 distinct CDR3 sequences, around 8.9% being singletons. This clonotype was detected ten times or more. Its antigen is not known. General observations from the study: From matched ankylosing spondylitis synovial fluid, disease-linked clones were reportedly recovered at significantly enriched levels.

The sequenced material came from blood, either unsorted or a sorted T cell fraction (not recorded which). The chain couples TRBV12-3 or TRBV12-4 to TRBJ2-3, with 8 nucleotides matching TRBD1. This TCR was sampled from a female donor with ankylosing spondylitis or in good health (not recorded which). CDR3 residues: CASSLGTGRDTQYF. The CDR3 nucleotides read TGTGCCAGCAGTTTAGGGACAGGGAGAGATACGCAGTATTTT.